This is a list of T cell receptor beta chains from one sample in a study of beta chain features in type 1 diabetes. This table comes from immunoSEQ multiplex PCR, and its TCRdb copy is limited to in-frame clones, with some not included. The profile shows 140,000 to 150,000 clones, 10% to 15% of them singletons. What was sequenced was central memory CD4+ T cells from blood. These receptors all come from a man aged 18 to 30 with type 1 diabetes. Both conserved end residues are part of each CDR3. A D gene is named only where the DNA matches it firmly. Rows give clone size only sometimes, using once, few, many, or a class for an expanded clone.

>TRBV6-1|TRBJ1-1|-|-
TGTGCCAGCAGCCCCCCGGGCCTCAACACTGAAGCTTTCTTT
CASSPPGLNTEAFF
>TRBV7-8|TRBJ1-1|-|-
TGTGCCAGCAGCTTAGGTAACTTGAACACTGAAGCTTTCTTT
CASSLGNLNTEAFF
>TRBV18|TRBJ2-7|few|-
TGTGCCAGCTCACCACCGGGGTACTACGAGCAGTACTTC
CASSPPGYYEQYF
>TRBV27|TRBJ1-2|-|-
TGTGCCAGCAGTCCGATGAGGGTGGGCTATGGCTACACCTTC
CASSPMRVGYGYTF
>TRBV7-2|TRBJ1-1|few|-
TGTGCCAGCAGCCCTCGGTCCACTGAAGCTTTCTTT
CASSPRSTEAFF
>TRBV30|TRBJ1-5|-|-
TGTGCCTGGAGTGTAGAGGTAGGGGCAGTCTTCGGCAATCAGCCCCAGCATTTT
CAWSVEVGAVFGNQPQHF
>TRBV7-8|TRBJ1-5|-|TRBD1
TGTGCCAGCAGCTCCTCCCGGGACAGTGGTCAGCCCCAGCATTTT
CASSSSRDSGQPQHF
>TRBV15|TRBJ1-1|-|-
TGTGCCACCAGCAGAGAGGACAGTCTCCGCACTGAAGCTTTCTTT
CATSREDSLRTEAFF
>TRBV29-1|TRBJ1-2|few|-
TGCAGCGCCTCGGACCTCTATGGCTACACCTTC
CSASDLYGYTF
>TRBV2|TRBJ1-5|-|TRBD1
TGTGCCAGCAGTGGACAGGGTAGCAATCAGCCCCAGCATTTT
CASSGQGSNQPQHF
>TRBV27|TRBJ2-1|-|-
TGTGCCAGCAGTCCCAGCGGCAGCTCCTACAATGAGCAGTTCTTC
CASSPSGSSYNEQFF
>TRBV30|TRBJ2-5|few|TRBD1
TGTGCCTGGAGTCAGACAGGGGCCCTCGGCCGGTACTTC
CAWSQTGALGRYF
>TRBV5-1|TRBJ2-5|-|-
TGCGCCAGCAGCCCCCAAGGGGAGACCCAGTACTTC
CASSPQGETQYF
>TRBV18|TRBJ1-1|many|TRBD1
TGTGCCAGCTCACCTCGACAGGGGGCCCATGACACTGAAGCTTTCTTT
CASSPRQGAHDTEAFF
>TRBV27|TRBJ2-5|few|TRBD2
TGTGCCAGCAGTTCCACGTCGACTAGCGGGGCCCAGTACTTC
CASSSTSTSGAQYF
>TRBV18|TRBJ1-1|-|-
TGTGCCAGCTCACATAGTAGGGCTGGGAGTGAAGCTTTCTTT
CASSHSRAGSEAFF
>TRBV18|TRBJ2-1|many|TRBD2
TGTGCCAGCTCACCGCTCACTAGCGGGGGGGCGTACAATGAGCAGTTCTTC
CASSPLTSGGAYNEQFF
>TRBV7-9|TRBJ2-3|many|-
TGTGCCAGCAGCTCGAGCACAGATACGCAGTATTTT
CASSSSTDTQYF
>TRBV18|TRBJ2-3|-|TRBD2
TGTGCCAGCTCAGGACTAGCCCAAAGCACAGATACGCAGTATTTT
CASSGLAQSTDTQYF
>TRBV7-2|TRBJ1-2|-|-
TGTGCCAGCAGCGTAGGACAGTTCTTGGGCTACACCTTC
CASSVGQFLGYTF
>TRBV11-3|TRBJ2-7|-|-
TGTGCCAGCAGCCAATTAGGGTTGCAGTACTTC
CASSQLGLQYF